This T cell receptor beta chain is drawn from a study of blood T cell repertoires in COVID-19. This clone was seen more than once but under ten times. Produced via immunoSEQ multiplex PCR; TCRdb's table is partial and in-frame only. The table records 20,000 to 25,000 clones, around nine tenths of them present only once. This TCR was recovered from a human donor with active COVID-19. The donor label of this sample is uncertain. Sequenced material: peripheral blood.

CDR3 sequence reads: CASSQDLESSYGYTF. The CDR3, as DNA: TGTGCCAGCAGCCAAGATCTGGAGTCTTCCTATGGCTACACCTTC. V and J are TRBV4-2 and TRBJ1-2; no clear D gene. The CDR3 is 15 amino acids. V lost 0 bases, J lost 4 bases, and 12 bases lay in between. CDR1 LGHNA and CDR2 YNFKEQ come from the germline V gene.